A single sample is the source of the 26 T cell receptor beta chains below, sequenced in a study of cytomegalovirus exposure and HLA in healthy donors. Both 60 Vbeta primers and 13 Jbeta primers went into the PCR. The assay was immunoSEQ multiplex PCR, and TCRdb's table has in-frame clones only and misses some. In the table there are about 170,000 clones, 70% to 80% of which are singletons. Sequenced material: PBMCs. The origin of the receptors is a woman in her 30s in good health and CMV-seropositive.

In its sample, this clone was seen once. J is TRBJ1-1 and V is TRBV19; the D gene is possibly TRBD1 (6 bases). Trimming shortened V by 3 bases and J by 9 bases, and 20 bases separated the two germline ends. Germline CDR1 reads LNHDA; CDR2 reads SQIVND (reference sequence). The CDR3 has 15 residues. Here the CDR3 DNA reads TGTGCCAGTAGTATGAGGTCATCAGGGGCTTGGAAAGCTTTCTTT. This encodes CASSMRSSGAWKAFF.

This clone was found a few times. The chain carries TRBV28 and TRBJ1-1; TRBD1 matches 7 bases. Germline V gene lookup returns CDR1 MDHEN and CDR2 SYDVKM. The CDR3 runs to 14 residues. V lost 5 bases and J lost 2; bases outside the gene matches: 5. The CDR3 bases are TGTGCCAGCAGTCCTAGGGACAGAAACACTGAAGCTTTCTTT. Translation gives CASSPRDRNTEAFF.

This clone was seen more than once but under ten times. The chain couples TRBV2 to TRBJ2-7; tentatively, D is TRBD1 (6 bases). Deletions cut 7 bases from V and 5 bases from J, with 15 bases between. The CDR3 covers 13 residues. Per the germline V gene, CDR1 is SNHLY and CDR2 is FYNNEI. The chain's CDR3 is CASKKQGMNEQYF. The CDR3 DNA reads as TGTGCCAGCAAGAAACAGGGTATGAACGAGCAGTACTTC.

V is TRBV18 and J is TRBJ1-2; 7 bases are shared with TRBD1. CDR1 is KGHSH, CDR2 LQKENI, per germline. The V segment lost 3 bases and the J segment 7 bases; nucleotides outside the gene matches: 8. The CDR3 has 14 amino acids. CDR3 in DNA: TGTGCCAGCTCACCGCTCCGGGACAGTGGTGGCTACACCTTC. Protein: CASSPLRDSGGYTF. The full variable domain, completed using reference TRBV18 and TRBJ1-2, is NAGVMQNPRHLVRRRGQEARLRCSPMKGHSHVYWYRQLPEEGLKFMVYLQKENIIDESGMPKERFSAEFPKEGPSILRIQQVVRGDSAAYFCASSPLRDSGGYTFGSGTRLTVV.

This rearrangement joins TRBV5-1 to TRBJ2-5; TRBD2 matches 9 bases. The CDR3 sequence is 16 residues long. Germline loops: CDR1 SGHRS, CDR2 YFSETQ. J lost 2 bases, V lost 3 bases, and 8 bases had no gene match. In DNA form, the CDR3 reads TGCGCCAGCAGCTCCGGGGGCGGGGGGGTGCAAGAGACCCAGTACTTC. Protein: CASSSGGGGVQETQYF.

This chain links TRBV13 with TRBJ1-3; D ambiguous. Germline V lookup: CDR1 PRHDT, CDR2 FYEKMQ (reference sequence). V was shortened by 2 bases and J by 4 bases, with 12 bases between the two germline ends. The CDR3 sequence is 15 residues long. Here the CDR3 reads CASSLSPRGGNTIYF. The CDR3 DNA reads as TGTGCCAGCAGCTTATCCCCACGGGGAGGAAACACCATATATTTT. Drawing the rest from reference TRBV13 and TRBJ1-3, the complete variable domain is AAGVIQSPRHLIKEKRETATLKCYPIPRHDTVYWYQQGPGQDPQFLISFYEKMQSDKGSIPDRFSAQQFSDYHSELNMSSLELGDSALYFCASSLSPRGGNTIYFGEGSWLTVV.

In its sample, this clone was seen once. V usage is TRBV28 and J usage is TRBJ1-3; maybe TRBD1 (6 bases). Germline-derived CDR1 and CDR2 are MDHEN and SYDVKM. The V end lost 5 bases, the J end lost 0 bases, and 14 bases lay between the germline ends. The length of the CDR3 is 16 residues. The CDR3 bases are TGTGCCAGCAGTGAGGACAGAATCCTCTCTGGAAACACCATATATTTT. Residues: CASSEDRILSGNTIYF.

CDR3 residues: CASSVGGGRTDTQYF. The CDR3 region has the DNA TGTGCCAGCAGCGTAGGGGGGGGCCGCACAGATACGCAGTATTTT. The chain employs TRBV9 and TRBJ2-3; TRBD2 might be the D (7 bases). CDR3 size: 15 residues. Trimming shortened V by 0 bases and J by 1 base, and 9 bases separated the two germline ends. Per the germline V gene, CDR1 is SGDLS and CDR2 is YYNGEE.

This clone appeared a single time. The V and J genes are TRBV6-5 and TRBJ2-6, with D possibly matching TRBD1 (6 bases). The CDR3 runs 15 residues. Germline V gives CDR1 MNHEY, CDR2 SVGAGI. Between the trimmed V and J ends, which lost 5 bases and 1 base, there was a span of 9 bases. In DNA form, the CDR3 reads TGTGCCAGCAGTCACACAGGGTCTGGGGCCAACGTCCTGACTTTC. As protein: CASSHTGSGANVLTF.

The genes are TRBV29-1 and TRBJ1-2, with 8 bases lining up with TRBD1. In germline, CDR1 is SQVTM, CDR2 ANQGSEA. The CDR3 runs to 12 residues. With V trimmed by 4 bases and J by 7 bases, 5 bases remained unmatched. The DNA for the CDR3 is TGCAGCGTTGCAGGGGGCGCGGTTGGCTACACCTTC. It specifies CSVAGGAVGYTF.

In DNA, the CDR3 is TGCGCCAGCAGCTTAAACAGGGAGACACTTCAAGAGACCCAGTACTTC. It is translated as CASSLNRETLQETQYF. This chain links TRBV5-1 with TRBJ2-5; D is perhaps TRBD1 (6 bases). The CDR3 consists of 16 residues. Germline V CDR1 and CDR2: SGHRS, YFSETQ. The V gene lost 2 bases and the J gene lost 2 bases, with 16 bases spanning the gap. Complete variable domain (other parts from reference TRBV5-1 and TRBJ2-5): KAGVTQTPRYLIKTRGQQVTLSCSPISGHRSVSWYQQTPGQGLQFLFEYFSETQRNKGNFPGRFSGRQFSNSRSEMNVSTLELGDSALYLCASSLNRETLQETQYFGPGTRLLVL.

The chain uses TRBV14 and TRBJ2-3; tentatively, D is TRBD2 (5 bases). The CDR3 consists of 13 residues. The V gene lost 0 bases and the J gene lost 11 bases, with 12 bases spanning the gap. CDR1 and CDR2 (germline): SGHDN, FVKESK. The DNA for the CDR3 is TGTGCCAGCAGCCAAGACCCGGGAAGGAGGCAGTATTTT. Residues: CASSQDPGRRQYF.

This chain connects TRBV6-6 to TRBJ2-1; TRBD2 matches 11 bases. The CDR3 is 15 amino acids. Germline V CDR1 and CDR2: MNHNY, SVGAGI (reference sequence). With 7 bases clipped from V and 3 bases from J, the junction kept 5 bases outside the gene matches. In DNA, the CDR3 is TGTGCCAGCACCTCTAGCGGGAGGAACTACAATGAGCAGTTCTTC. This codes for CASTSSGRNYNEQFF.

This chain connects TRBV5-4 to TRBJ1-3; D possibly corresponds to TRBD1 (6 bases). CDR1 is SGHNT and CDR2 is YYREEE in the germline V gene (reference sequence). Trimming shortened V by 4 bases and J by 4 bases, and 15 bases separated the two germline ends. The CDR3 consists of 15 residues. The CDR3 loop reads CASSAWTERGNTIYF. Written as DNA, the CDR3 is TGTGCCAGCAGCGCATGGACAGAACGAGGAAACACCATATATTTT.

In this sample, this clone turned up a few times. The gene calls are TRBV7-9 and TRBJ2-5; D might be TRBD1 (5 bases). Trimming stripped 5 bases from V and 0 bases from J, with 10 bases between. Germline CDR1 SEHNR, CDR2 FQNEAQ (reference sequence). This CDR3 has 14 residues. The CDR3 DNA reads TGTGCCAGCAGCACCGCCAGGGACCAAGAGACCCAGTACTTC. This codes for CASSTARDQETQYF. Full variable domain (rest looked up from reference TRBV7-9 and TRBJ2-5): DTGVSQNPRHKITKRGQNVTFRCDPISEHNRLYWYRQTLGQGPEFLTYFQNEAQLEKSRLLSDRFSAERPKGSFSTLEIQRTEQGDSAMYLCASSTARDQETQYFGPGTRLLVL.

The chain joins TRBV4-1 to TRBJ2-3; no clear D. Trimming removed 1 base from V and 5 bases from J, with 4 bases in between. CDR3 length: 12 amino acids. CDR1 is MGHRA and CDR2 is YSYEKL in the germline V gene. The CDR3 is CASSQVQDTQYF. The CDR3, as DNA: TGCGCCAGCAGCCAAGTCCAAGATACGCAGTATTTT.

The rearrangement links TRBV2 to TRBJ2-3; maybe TRBD1 (6 bases). With 6 bases removed from V and 0 bases from J, the gap between germline ends came to 7 bases. This CDR3 spans 13 amino acids. Germline assignment: CDR1 SNHLY and CDR2 FYNNEI. For the CDR3, the DNA is TGTGCCAGCAGAGGGACAAGCACAGATACGCAGTATTTT. Translating gives CASRGTSTDTQYF.

This clone was seen only once. The DNA of the CDR3 is TGTGCCAGCGTCCCAGGGGGCCCCGGCTATGGCTACACCTTC. Encoded protein: CASVPGGPGYGYTF. This chain connects TRBV2 to TRBJ1-2; 8 nucleotides agree with TRBD1. The germline V gene has CDR1 SNHLY and CDR2 FYNNEI. The CDR3 sequence is 14 residues long. The ends lost 8 bases at V and 4 bases at J; junction bases unmatched: 9.

The rearrangement links TRBV7-9 to TRBJ2-7; D gene ambiguous. This CDR3 region has 12 residues. Germline V lookup: CDR1 SEHNR, CDR2 FQNEAQ (reference sequence). Trimming pared 1 base from V and 2 bases from J, leaving 3 bases between. CDR3 residues: CASSLDTYEQYF. The CDR3 DNA reads as TGTGCCAGCAGCTTAGATACCTACGAGCAGTACTTC. Using reference TRBV7-9 and TRBJ2-7 for the parts outside the CDR3, the full variable domain is DTGVSQNPRHKITKRGQNVTFRCDPISEHNRLYWYRQTLGQGPEFLTYFQNEAQLEKSRLLSDRFSAERPKGSFSTLEIQRTEQGDSAMYLCASSLDTYEQYFGPGTRLTVT.

The CDR3 bases are TGTGCCAGCAGTTCGGGACTAGCGGGAGGGCCTTGGACCGGGGAGCTGTTTTTT. It is translated as CASSSGLAGGPWTGELFF. The V and J genes are TRBV27 and TRBJ2-2, with 16 positions matching TRBD2. Germline V lookup: CDR1 MNHEY, CDR2 SMNVEV (reference sequence). This CDR3 contains 18 residues. V was clipped by 4 bases and J by 5 bases; unmatched bases: 7.

V and J are TRBV6-1 and TRBJ2-7; TRBD1 matches at 9 bases. This CDR3 region has 16 residues. V was clipped by 0 bases and J by 5 bases; unmatched bases: 8. Germline loops: CDR1 MNHNS, CDR2 SASEGT. CDR3 sequence reads: CASSEAQATGGDEQYF. The DNA for the CDR3 is TGTGCCAGCAGTGAAGCCCAAGCAACAGGGGGCGACGAGCAGTACTTC.

This clone showed up just once. The V call is TRBV11-2, the J call TRBJ2-6, with 8 bases lining up with TRBD1. Germline CDR1 SGHAT, CDR2 FQNNGV. The CDR3 consists of 17 residues. Losses at the gene ends were 1 base for V and 3 bases for J; bases not matched to a gene: 5. This CDR3 reads CASSLGQGSFGANVLTF. The CDR3 nucleotides are TGTGCCAGCAGCTTAGGACAGGGGAGCTTTGGGGCCAACGTCCTGACTTTC. The full variable domain, with the rest looked up from reference TRBV11-2 and TRBJ2-6, is EAGVAQSPRYKIIEKRQSVAFWCNPISGHATLYWYQQILGQGPKLLIQFQNNGVVDDSQLPKDRFSAERLKGVDSTLKIQPAKLEDSAVYLCASSLGQGSFGANVLTFGAGSRLTVL.

The chain links TRBV10-1 to TRBJ1-6; D not resolved. This CDR3 has 13 amino acids. V gave up 7 bases and J gave up 6 bases, with 10 bases separating them. The germline V gene has CDR1 WNHNN and CDR2 SYGVQD (reference sequence). CDR3 sequence: CASNDEANSPLHF. The CDR3 coding sequence is TGCGCCAGCAACGACGAGGCTAATTCACCCCTCCACTTT.

The chain employs TRBV7-2 and TRBJ2-5, with 7 bases lining up with TRBD2. The CDR3 has 16 amino acids. V dropped 2 bases and J dropped 1; count of bases not matched to a gene: 7. The germline gives CDR1 SGHTA, CDR2 FQGNSA. The CDR3 DNA reads as TGTGCCAGCAGCTTAATGTCGGGAGGCACCCAAGAGACCCAGTACTTC. Protein sequence: CASSLMSGGTQETQYF.

The chain carries TRBV12-5 and TRBJ2-5; TRBD2 is a possible D gene (6 bases). The CDR3 loop spans 18 amino acids. The germline V gene has CDR1 LGHNT and CDR2 FRNRAP. V was trimmed by 4 bases and J by 1 base, leaving 22 bases between them. CDR3 sequence: CASGSGIRPSGAQETQYF. The CDR3 DNA reads TGTGCTAGTGGTTCGGGTATAAGGCCCTCGGGAGCCCAAGAGACCCAGTACTTC.

The chain has TRBV30 and TRBJ2-4; TRBD1 matches at 9 bases. Per germline, CDR1 GTSNPN and CDR2 SVGIG (reference sequence). The CDR3 runs 19 residues. J gave up 0 bases and V 2 bases, and 14 bases lay outside the gene matches. The DNA of the CDR3 is TGTGCCTGGAGTTGGGACAGGGAACTGGAGTACCTAGCCAAAAACATTCAGTACTTC. Its protein product is CAWSWDRELEYLAKNIQYF.